These 25 T cell receptor beta chains came from one sample sequenced in a study of shared clonotypes between healthy human individuals. TCRdb's copy holds only in-frame clones and misses some; the assay was immunoSEQ multiplex PCR. Of a few hundred thousand clones in the sample, 80% to 90% were seen once. Sequencing used memory CD8+ T cells sorted from blood. Subset denoted: CD45RO+ cells pooled with CCR7-negative TemRA cells. These receptors came from a man between 18 and 29 years old in good health.

The V and J genes are TRBV10-3 and TRBJ2-1; 13 nucleotides line up with TRBD2. Germline trimming cut 0 bases from V and 6 bases from J; bases unmatched to any gene: 5. The CDR3 totals 17 residues. Germline V gene lookup returns CDR1 ENHRY and CDR2 SYGVKD. CDR3 sequence (DNA): TGTGCCATCAGTGAGTCCCCCCGGACTAGCGGGAGCAATGAGCAGTTCTTC. Translated, it gives CAISESPRTSGSNEQFF.

CDR3 sequence (DNA): TGTGCCACCTTACTAGGGGAGCCCCAGCATTTT. It specifies CATLLGEPQHF. The gene calls are TRBV21-1 and TRBJ1-5. TRBV21-1 is a documented pseudogene. The CDR3 is 11 amino acids.

V usage is TRBV4-1 and J usage is TRBJ2-1, with a weak D call TRBD2 (6 bases). Looked up from germline, CDR1 is MGHRA and CDR2 is YSYEKL. Trimming cost V 6 bases and J 5 bases, with 14 bases left between them. The CDR3 runs 14 residues. This CDR3 reads CASRATGAHNEQFF. CDR3 nucleotide sequence: TGCGCCAGCAGGGCAACGGGAGCGCACAATGAGCAGTTCTTC.

This clone was counted at least ten times. CDR3 sequence (DNA): TGTGCCAGCAGCCCAACTAGCGCGGGGGACAATGAGCAGTTCTTC. It specifies CASSPTSAGDNEQFF. The chain has TRBV11-1 and TRBJ2-1, with 7 bases that match TRBD2. Looked up from germline, CDR1 is SGHAT and CDR2 is FQDESV (reference sequence). The CDR3 has 15 residues. After removal of 5 bases from V and 5 bases from J, the junction contained 9 bases not matched to a gene.

The V and J genes are TRBV13 and TRBJ2-7, with D perhaps TRBD1 or TRBD2 (5 bases each). Germline CDR1 reads PRHDT; CDR2 reads FYEKMQ (reference sequence). The CDR3 runs 14 residues. The V end was cut by 5 bases, the J end by 2 bases, with 13 bases between. The DNA of the CDR3 is TGTGCCAGCAGCCCACATCGGGGCCCCTACGAGCAGTACTTC. It translates to CASSPHRGPYEQYF.

The chain carries TRBV13 and TRBJ1-1, with 8 bases matching TRBD1. Germline V gene data show CDR1 as PRHDT and CDR2 as FYEKMQ (reference sequence). J lost 4 bases, V lost 2 bases, and 9 bases had no gene match. The CDR3 consists of 16 residues. CDR3 amino acids: CASSLLRGRGGTEAFF. DNA of the CDR3: TGTGCCAGCAGCTTACTCAGGGGGCGCGGCGGCACTGAAGCTTTCTTT. Variable domain in full (rest from reference TRBV13 and TRBJ1-1): AAGVIQSPRHLIKEKRETATLKCYPIPRHDTVYWYQQGPGQDPQFLISFYEKMQSDKGSIPDRFSAQQFSDYHSELNMSSLELGDSALYFCASSLLRGRGGTEAFFGQGTRLTVV.

The V and J genes are TRBV4-2 and TRBJ2-5; D is unresolved. The CDR3 sequence is 12 residues long. Deletions cut 3 bases from V and 4 bases from J, with 6 bases between. Germline V gene sequence: CDR1 LGHNA, CDR2 YNFKEQ. CDR3 DNA: TGTGCCAGCAGCCATTATTCAGAGACCCAGTACTTC. Encoded protein: CASSHYSETQYF.

The V call is TRBV28, the J call TRBJ2-6; D not certain. This CDR3 spans 16 amino acids. The V and J ends lost 2 bases and 0 bases respectively, with 8 bases between them. Germline V gene sequence: CDR1 MDHEN, CDR2 SYDVKM. The CDR3 region is CASSLGVPSGANVLTF. The CDR3 region has the DNA TGTGCCAGCAGTTTAGGGGTTCCCTCTGGGGCCAACGTCCTGACTTTC.

About this clone itself: The sample has other DNA sequences that encode this CDR3 too. The chain joins TRBV7-9 to TRBJ2-7; D is unclear. The CDR3 has 13 amino acids. Germline CDR1 and CDR2: SEHNR and FQNEAQ (reference sequence). Trimming pared 4 bases from V and 0 bases from J, leaving 7 bases between. The CDR3 loop is CASSSPDSYEQYF. CDR3 in DNA: TGTGCCAGCAGCTCGCCCGACTCCTACGAGCAGTACTTC.

The chain combines TRBV18 with TRBJ2-3; no clear D gene. The CDR3 consists of 15 residues. Trimming removed 2 bases at V and 1 base at J, with 10 bases between. Germline V CDR1 and CDR2: KGHSH, LQKENI. CDR3 region: CASSPDSEGTDTQYF. The CDR3 nucleotides read TGTGCCAGCTCACCAGATTCTGAGGGCACAGATACGCAGTATTTT.

The CDR3 DNA reads as TGTGCCAGCAGCTTAGGTGGAGGGGTGAACACTGAAGCTTTCTTT. It codes for CASSLGGGVNTEAFF. The V and J genes are TRBV7-9 and TRBJ1-1; D is perhaps TRBD1 (5 bases). The CDR3 length is 15 residues. Germline values: CDR1 SEHNR, CDR2 FQNEAQ (reference sequence). Trimming took off 1 base at V and 0 bases at J, with 9 bases between the two ends. Together with reference TRBV7-9 and TRBJ1-1, the CDR3 gives the full variable domain: DTGVSQNPRHKITKRGQNVTFRCDPISEHNRLYWYRQTLGQGPEFLTYFQNEAQLEKSRLLSDRFSAERPKGSFSTLEIQRTEQGDSAMYLCASSLGGGVNTEAFFGQGTRLTVV.

The chain has TRBV6-5 and TRBJ2-1; 10 bases are shared with TRBD2. There are 15 residues in the CDR3. V lost 2 bases and J lost 9; bases outside the gene matches: 7. Germline CDR1 is MNHEY and CDR2 is SVGAGI. The CDR3 sequence: CASSYGASGSGEQFF. CDR3 DNA: TGTGCCAGCAGTTACGGAGCTAGCGGGAGTGGTGAGCAGTTCTTC.

The chain has TRBV2 and TRBJ2-5; D unclear. Germline V gene lookup returns CDR1 SNHLY and CDR2 FYNNEI. V was cut by 7 bases and J by 2 bases, with 8 bases left in between. This CDR3 contains 12 residues. The CDR3 loop reads CASTAGQETQYF. In DNA form, the CDR3 reads TGTGCCAGCACGGCCGGGCAAGAGACCCAGTACTTC.

The V call is TRBV27, the J call TRBJ1-2, with D uncertain. V gave up 5 bases and J gave up 0 bases, with 22 bases separating them. Per germline, CDR1 MNHEY and CDR2 SMNVEV (reference sequence). There are 18 residues in the CDR3. The CDR3 loop is CASSQIVSSEATNYGYTF. In DNA, the CDR3 is TGTGCCAGCAGTCAAATCGTCAGTAGCGAGGCGACTAACTATGGCTACACCTTC.

This chain connects TRBV27 to TRBJ2-2; D unclear. V was cut by 3 bases and J by 5 bases, with 13 bases left in between. The CDR3 sequence is 15 residues long. CDR1 is MNHEY, CDR2 SMNVEV, per germline (reference sequence). The CDR3 bases are TGTGCCAGCAGTTTCACAGTTGCTGGGACCGGGGAGCTGTTTTTT. Translating it yields CASSFTVAGTGELFF.

The gene calls are TRBV12-5 and TRBJ2-3; D gene unclear. Trimming cost V 7 bases and J 2 bases, with 13 bases left between them. The CDR3 has 14 amino acids. Germline V gene lookup returns CDR1 LGHNT and CDR2 FRNRAP. CDR3 nucleotide sequence: TGTGCTAGTGCCCCCGTGGGGAACACAGATACGCAGTATTTT. Protein: CASAPVGNTDTQYF.

The V call is TRBV7-6, the J call TRBJ2-7, with 7 positions matching TRBD2. The germline CDR1 and CDR2 sequences are SGHVS and FNYEAQ. The CDR3 sequence is 16 residues long. With 1 base clipped from V and 0 bases from J, the junction kept 6 bases outside the gene matches. CDR3 protein: CASSLGSGGSSYEQYF. CDR3 coding DNA: TGTGCCAGCAGCTTAGGGTCCGGGGGGAGCTCCTACGAGCAGTACTTC. Looking up the rest from reference TRBV7-6 and TRBJ2-7 gives the full variable domain: GAGVSQSPRYKVTKRGQDVALRCDPISGHVSLYWYRQALGQGPEFLTYFNYEAQQDKSGLPNDRFSAERPEGSISTLTIQRTEQRDSAMYRCASSLGSGGSSYEQYFGPGTRLTVT.

J is TRBJ2-2 and V is TRBV5-1; 8 nucleotides align to TRBD1. Losses at the gene ends were 7 bases for V and 9 bases for J; bases not matched to a gene: 5. Germline loops: CDR1 SGHRS, CDR2 YFSETQ. The CDR3 is 12 amino acids. CDR3 DNA: TGCGCCAGCCGCAGGGGGCCGCGGGAGCTGTTTTTT. It translates to CASRRGPRELFF.

The V gene is TRBV7-2, the J gene TRBJ1-1; weak D call: TRBD1 (5 bases). The CDR3 loop spans 14 amino acids. V lost 0 bases and J lost 4, with 9 bases in between. Germline CDR1 reads SGHTA; CDR2 reads FQGNSA. CDR3 DNA: TGTGCCAGCAGCTTAGCGGTGGGGGGCACTGAAGCTTTCTTT. It encodes CASSLAVGGTEAFF.

This chain joins TRBV30 and TRBJ2-1; TRBD2 aligns across 8 bases. The CDR3 loop spans 14 amino acids. Germline values: CDR1 GTSNPN, CDR2 SVGIG (reference sequence). The ends lost 3 bases at V and 5 bases at J; junction bases unmatched: 6. CDR3 sequence: CAWSMGAGDNEQFF. CDR3 coding DNA: TGTGCCTGGAGCATGGGAGCGGGGGACAATGAGCAGTTCTTC.

The CDR3 sequence is CASSWGPDTQYF. In nucleotides, the CDR3 is TGTGCCAGCAGCTGGGGTCCAGATACGCAGTATTTT. The V gene is TRBV11-2, the J gene TRBJ2-3; unclear D gene. Trimming took off 4 bases at V and 4 bases at J, with 6 bases between the two ends. The germline V gene encodes CDR1 SGHAT and CDR2 FQNNGV. This CDR3 comprises 12 residues.

The CDR3 DNA reads as TGTGCCAGCAGTTTATTGCGGGACAATGAGCAGTTCTTC. As protein: CASSLLRDNEQFF. The V call is TRBV27, the J call TRBJ2-1; perhaps TRBD2 as D (5 bases). Germline CDR1 MNHEY, CDR2 SMNVEV (reference sequence). There are 13 residues in the CDR3. V lost 1 base and J lost 5, with 6 bases in between.

This sequence joins TRBV2 and TRBJ1-1, with unresolved D. The V end lost 3 bases, the J end lost 1 base, and 12 bases lay between the germline ends. CDR1 is SNHLY, CDR2 FYNNEI, per germline. CDR3 size: 15 residues. CDR3 in amino acids: CASSDGGIGNTEAFF. CDR3 DNA sequence: TGTGCCAGCAGTGACGGAGGTATTGGGAACACTGAAGCTTTCTTT.

This clone was seen a few times. The chain joins TRBV25-1 to TRBJ2-5; TRBD1 is a possible D gene (6 bases). From germline, CDR1 is MGHDK and CDR2 SYGVNS. V lost 2 bases to trimming and J lost 5 bases, with 21 bases between them. There are 17 residues in the CDR3. The CDR3 DNA follows: TGTGCCAGCAGTGAAACCTCACAGGGATATCTTATCGAGACCCAGTACTTC. It yields the protein CASSETSQGYLIETQYF.

On this clone itself: A far larger clone is one base from this, pointing to a likely read error. V gene TRBV29-1 combines with J gene TRBJ2-7; tentative D call: TRBD2 (6 bases). The CDR3 consists of 11 residues. Germline V CDR1 and CDR2: SQVTM, ANQGSEA. V gave up 7 bases and J gave up 4 bases, with 11 bases separating them. The CDR3 loop reads CSALAGYEQYF. In DNA, the CDR3 is TGCAGCGCACTAGCAGGATACGAGCAGTACTTC.